Sequencing of this T cell receptor (beta chain) was carried out in a study of blood T cell repertoires in COVID-19. Study at large: The cDNA or gDNA used as material had been derived from T cells, B-cell-depleted T cells, or PBMCs.

CDR1 and CDR2 from the germline V gene are LGHNA and YSLEER. This CDR3 contains 17 residues. Trimming removed 0 bases from V and 2 bases from J; junction bases left unmatched: 5. In the original processing: Reference gene primer amplification in the assay estimated nucleated cell counts. The table came from immunoSEQ multiplex PCR; TCRdb's copy has only in-frame clones and leaves some out. That table is the source of V, J and clone size, and D and trimming were worked out from the DNA. The sample has around 25,000 clones, roughly 90% seen once. The sequence was obtained from a human donor with active COVID-19. The donor label of this sample is uncertain. The V gene is TRBV4-3, the J gene TRBJ2-3; 10 bases match TRBD2. Sequenced sample: peripheral blood. CDR3 DNA: TGCGCCAGCAGCCAAGATCAAGCGGGGGGGGTCACAGATACGCAGTATTTT. Residues: CASSQDQAGGVTDTQYF.